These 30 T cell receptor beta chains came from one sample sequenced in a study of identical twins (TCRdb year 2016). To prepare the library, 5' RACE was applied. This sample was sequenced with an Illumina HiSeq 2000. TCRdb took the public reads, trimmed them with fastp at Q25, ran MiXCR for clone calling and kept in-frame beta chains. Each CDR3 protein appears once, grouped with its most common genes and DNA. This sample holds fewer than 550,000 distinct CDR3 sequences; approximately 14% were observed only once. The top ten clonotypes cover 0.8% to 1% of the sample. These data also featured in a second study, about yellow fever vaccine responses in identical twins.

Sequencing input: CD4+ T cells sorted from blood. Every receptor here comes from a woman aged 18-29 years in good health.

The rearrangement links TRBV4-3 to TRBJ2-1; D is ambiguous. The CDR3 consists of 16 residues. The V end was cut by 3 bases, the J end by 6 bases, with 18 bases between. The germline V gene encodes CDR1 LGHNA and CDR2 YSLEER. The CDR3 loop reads CASSQDLVQLGNEQFF. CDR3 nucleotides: TGCGCCAGCAGCCAGGACCTCGTTCAGCTTGGCAATGAGCAGTTCTTC.

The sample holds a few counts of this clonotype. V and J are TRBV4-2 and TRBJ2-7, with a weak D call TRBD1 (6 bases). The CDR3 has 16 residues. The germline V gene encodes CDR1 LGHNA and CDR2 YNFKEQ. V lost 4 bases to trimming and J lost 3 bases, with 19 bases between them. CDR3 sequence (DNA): TGTGCCAGCAGCCGTGCCTTGGAGGACAGAGTCTACGAGCAGTACTTC. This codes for CASSRALEDRVYEQYF.

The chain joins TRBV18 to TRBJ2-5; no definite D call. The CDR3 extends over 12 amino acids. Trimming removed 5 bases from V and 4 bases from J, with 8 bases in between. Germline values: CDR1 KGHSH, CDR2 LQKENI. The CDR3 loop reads CASSSLVETQYF. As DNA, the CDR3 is TGTGCCAGCTCATCATTGGTAGAGACCCAGTACTTC.

CDR3 loop: CSSPRGGLTYNEQFF. CDR3 nucleotides: TGCAGTTCGCCTCGCGGGGGGCTCACCTACAATGAGCAGTTCTTC. V gene TRBV20-1 combines with J gene TRBJ2-1; TRBD2 matches at 8 bases. Germline CDR1 DFQATT, CDR2 SNEGSKA (reference sequence). The CDR3 extends over 15 amino acids. V lost 8 bases, J lost 2 bases, and 11 bases stayed unmatched.

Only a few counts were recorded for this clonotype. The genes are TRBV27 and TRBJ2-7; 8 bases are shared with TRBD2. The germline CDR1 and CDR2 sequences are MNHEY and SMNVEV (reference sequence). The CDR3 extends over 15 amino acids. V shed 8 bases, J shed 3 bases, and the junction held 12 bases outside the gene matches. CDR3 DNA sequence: TGTGCCAGCCGAAAAACTAGCGGAGTATACTACGAGCAGTACTTC. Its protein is CASRKTSGVYYEQYF.

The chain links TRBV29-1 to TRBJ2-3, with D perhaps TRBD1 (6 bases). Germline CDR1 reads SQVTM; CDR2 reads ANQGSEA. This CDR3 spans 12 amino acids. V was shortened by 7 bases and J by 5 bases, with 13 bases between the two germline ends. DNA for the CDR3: TGCAGCGCTGCCCGAGGGGGAGATACGCAGTATTTT. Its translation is CSAARGGDTQYF.

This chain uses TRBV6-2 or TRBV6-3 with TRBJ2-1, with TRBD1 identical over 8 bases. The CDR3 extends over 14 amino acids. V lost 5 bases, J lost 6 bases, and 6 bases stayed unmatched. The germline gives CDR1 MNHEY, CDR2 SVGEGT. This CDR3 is CASSDRGEGNEQFF. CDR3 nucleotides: TGTGCCAGCAGTGACAGGGGAGAGGGCAATGAGCAGTTCTTC.

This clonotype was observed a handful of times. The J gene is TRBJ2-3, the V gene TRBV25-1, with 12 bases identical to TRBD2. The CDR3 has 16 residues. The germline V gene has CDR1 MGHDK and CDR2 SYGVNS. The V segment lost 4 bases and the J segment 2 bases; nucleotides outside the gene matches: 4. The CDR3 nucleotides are TGTGCCAGCAGTGGCAGACTAGCGGGAGTCACAGATACGCAGTATTTT. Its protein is CASSGRLAGVTDTQYF.

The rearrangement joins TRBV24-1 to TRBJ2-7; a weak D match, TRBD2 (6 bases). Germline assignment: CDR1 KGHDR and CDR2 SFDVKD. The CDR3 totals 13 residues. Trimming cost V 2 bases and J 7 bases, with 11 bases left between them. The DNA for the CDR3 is TGTGCCACCAGTGATTCTCGCGGGGTAGAGCAGTACTTC. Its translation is CATSDSRGVEQYF.

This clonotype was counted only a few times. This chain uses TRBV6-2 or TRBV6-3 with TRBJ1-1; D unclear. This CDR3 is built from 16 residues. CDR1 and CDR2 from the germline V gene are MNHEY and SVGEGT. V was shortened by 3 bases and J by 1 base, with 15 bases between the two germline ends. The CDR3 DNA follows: TGTGCCAGCAGTTATCCGGCGGGAAAAGCGAACACTGAAGCTTTCTTT. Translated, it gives CASSYPAGKANTEAFF.

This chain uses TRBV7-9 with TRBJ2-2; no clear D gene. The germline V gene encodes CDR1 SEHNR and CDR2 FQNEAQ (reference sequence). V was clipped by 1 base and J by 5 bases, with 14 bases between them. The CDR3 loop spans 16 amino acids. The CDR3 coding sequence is TGTGCCAGCAGCTTAGGACCCGATTTGCCGACCGGGGAGCTGTTTTTT. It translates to CASSLGPDLPTGELFF.

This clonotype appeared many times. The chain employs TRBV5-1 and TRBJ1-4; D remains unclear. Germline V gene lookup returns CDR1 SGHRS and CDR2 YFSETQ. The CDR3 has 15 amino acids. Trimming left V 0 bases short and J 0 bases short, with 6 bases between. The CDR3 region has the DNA TGCGCCAGCAGCTTGGCAGGCTCAACTAATGAAAAACTGTTTTTT. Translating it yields CASSLAGSTNEKLFF.

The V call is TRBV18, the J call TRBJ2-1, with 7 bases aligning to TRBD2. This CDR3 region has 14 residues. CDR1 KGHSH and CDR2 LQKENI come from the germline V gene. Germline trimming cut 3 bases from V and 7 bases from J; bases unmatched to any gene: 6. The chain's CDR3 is CASSPQTSMNEQFF. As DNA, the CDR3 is TGTGCCAGCTCACCCCAGACTAGCATGAATGAGCAGTTCTTC.

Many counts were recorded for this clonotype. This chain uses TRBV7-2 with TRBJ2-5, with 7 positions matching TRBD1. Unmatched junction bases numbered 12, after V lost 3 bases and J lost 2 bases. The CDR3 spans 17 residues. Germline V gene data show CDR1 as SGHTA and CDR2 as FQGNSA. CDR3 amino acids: CASSFIVWDRRQETQYF. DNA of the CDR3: TGTGCCAGCAGCTTCATCGTCTGGGACAGACGTCAAGAGACCCAGTACTTC.

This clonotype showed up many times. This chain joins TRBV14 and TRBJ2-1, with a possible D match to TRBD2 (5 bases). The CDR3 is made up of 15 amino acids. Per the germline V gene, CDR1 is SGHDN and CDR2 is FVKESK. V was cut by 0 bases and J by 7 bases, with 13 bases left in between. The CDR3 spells CASSQERVRRNEQFF. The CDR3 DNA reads TGTGCCAGCAGCCAAGAGCGGGTAAGGAGGAATGAGCAGTTCTTC.

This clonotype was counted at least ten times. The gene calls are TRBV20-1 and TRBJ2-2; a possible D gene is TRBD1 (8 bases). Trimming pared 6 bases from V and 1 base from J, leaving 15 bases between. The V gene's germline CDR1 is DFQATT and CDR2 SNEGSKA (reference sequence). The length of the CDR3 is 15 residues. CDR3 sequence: CSAQGASGNTGELFF. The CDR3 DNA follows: TGCAGTGCGCAGGGGGCTAGCGGGAACACCGGGGAGCTGTTTTTT.

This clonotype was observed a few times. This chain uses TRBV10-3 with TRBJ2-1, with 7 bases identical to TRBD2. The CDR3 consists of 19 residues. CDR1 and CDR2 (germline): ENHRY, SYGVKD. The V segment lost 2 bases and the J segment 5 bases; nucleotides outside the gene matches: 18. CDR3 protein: CAISEIRGLGRTGHNEQFF. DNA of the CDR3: TGTGCCATCAGTGAGATACGTGGGCTCGGGAGGACGGGACACAATGAGCAGTTCTTC.

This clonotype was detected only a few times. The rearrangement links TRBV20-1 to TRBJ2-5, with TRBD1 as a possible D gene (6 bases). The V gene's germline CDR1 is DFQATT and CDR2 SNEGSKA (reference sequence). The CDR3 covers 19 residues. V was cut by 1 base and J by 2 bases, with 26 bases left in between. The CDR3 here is CSARGRKTSSRGGQETQYF. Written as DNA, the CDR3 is TGCAGTGCTAGAGGTCGAAAAACCTCCTCCCGAGGGGGACAAGAGACCCAGTACTTC.

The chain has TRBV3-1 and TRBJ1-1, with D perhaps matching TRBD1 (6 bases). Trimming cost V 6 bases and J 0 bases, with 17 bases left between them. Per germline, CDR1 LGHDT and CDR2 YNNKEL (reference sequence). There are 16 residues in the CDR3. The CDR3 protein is CASSRPQGTMNTEAFF. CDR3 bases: TGTGCCAGCAGTCGCCCTCAGGGGACCATGAACACTGAAGCTTTCTTT.

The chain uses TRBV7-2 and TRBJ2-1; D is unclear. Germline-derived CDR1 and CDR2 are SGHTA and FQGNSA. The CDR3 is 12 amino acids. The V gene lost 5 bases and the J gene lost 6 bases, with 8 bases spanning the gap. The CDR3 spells CASSPLINEQFF. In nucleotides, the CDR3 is TGTGCCAGCAGCCCCTTGATCAATGAGCAGTTCTTC.

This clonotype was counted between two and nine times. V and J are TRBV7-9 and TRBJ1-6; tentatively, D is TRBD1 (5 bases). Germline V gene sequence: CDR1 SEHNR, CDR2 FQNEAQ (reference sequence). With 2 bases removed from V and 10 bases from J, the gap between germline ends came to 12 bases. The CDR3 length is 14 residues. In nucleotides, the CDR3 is TGTGCCAGCAGCTTACGGCAGGGCCGGTCACCCCTCCACTTT. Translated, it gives CASSLRQGRSPLHF.

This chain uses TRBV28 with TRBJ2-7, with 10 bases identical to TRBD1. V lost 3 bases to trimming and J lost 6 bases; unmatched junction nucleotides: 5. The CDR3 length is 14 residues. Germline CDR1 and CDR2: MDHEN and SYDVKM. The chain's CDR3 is CASSLGTGVFEQYF. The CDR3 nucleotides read TGTGCCAGCAGTTTGGGGACAGGGGTCTTCGAGCAGTACTTC.

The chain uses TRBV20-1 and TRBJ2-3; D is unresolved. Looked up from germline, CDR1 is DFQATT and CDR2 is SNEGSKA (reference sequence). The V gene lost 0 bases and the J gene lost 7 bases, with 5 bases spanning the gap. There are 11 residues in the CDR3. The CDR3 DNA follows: TGCAGTGCTAGAGATTCTTATACGCAGTATTTT. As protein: CSARDSYTQYF.

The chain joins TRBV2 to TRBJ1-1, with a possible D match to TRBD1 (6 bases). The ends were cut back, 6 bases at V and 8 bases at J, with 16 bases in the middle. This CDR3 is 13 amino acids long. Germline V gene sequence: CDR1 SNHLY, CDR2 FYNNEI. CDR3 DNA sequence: TGTGCCAGCAGCCAAAAGGGGGACGGAGAAGCTTTCTTT. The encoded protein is CASSQKGDGEAFF.

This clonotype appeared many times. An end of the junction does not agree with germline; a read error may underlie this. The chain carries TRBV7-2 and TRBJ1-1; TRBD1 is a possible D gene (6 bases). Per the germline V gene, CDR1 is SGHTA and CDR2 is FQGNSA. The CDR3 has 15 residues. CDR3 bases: TGTGCCAGCAGTTTAGGAGACAGGCGGAACACTGAAGCTTTCTTT. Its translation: CASSLGDRRNTEAFF.

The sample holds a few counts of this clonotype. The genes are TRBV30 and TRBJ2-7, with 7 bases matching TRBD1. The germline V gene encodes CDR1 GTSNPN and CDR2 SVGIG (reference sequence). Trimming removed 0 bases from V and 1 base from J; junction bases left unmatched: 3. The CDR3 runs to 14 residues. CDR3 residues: CAWSVAGGSYEQYF. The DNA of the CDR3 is TGTGCCTGGAGTGTTGCAGGGGGATCCTACGAGCAGTACTTC.

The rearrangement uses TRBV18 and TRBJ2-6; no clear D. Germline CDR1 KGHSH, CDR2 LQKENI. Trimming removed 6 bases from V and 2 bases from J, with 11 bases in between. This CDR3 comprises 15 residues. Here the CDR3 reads CASSPTMAGANVLTF. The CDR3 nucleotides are TGTGCCAGCTCGCCTACAATGGCTGGGGCCAACGTCCTGACTTTC.

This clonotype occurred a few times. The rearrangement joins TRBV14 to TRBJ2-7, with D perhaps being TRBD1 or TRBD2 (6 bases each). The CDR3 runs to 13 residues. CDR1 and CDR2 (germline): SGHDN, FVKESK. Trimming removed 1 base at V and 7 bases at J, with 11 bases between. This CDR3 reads CASSQVRGGEQYF. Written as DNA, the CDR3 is TGTGCCAGCAGCCAAGTCAGGGGAGGTGAGCAGTACTTC.

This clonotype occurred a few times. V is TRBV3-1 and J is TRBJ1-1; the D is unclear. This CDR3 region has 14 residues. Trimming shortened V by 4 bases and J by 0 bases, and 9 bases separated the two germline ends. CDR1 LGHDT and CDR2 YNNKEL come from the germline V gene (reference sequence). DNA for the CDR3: TGTGCCAGCAGCCCGTTTGCGGTGAACACTGAAGCTTTCTTT. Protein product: CASSPFAVNTEAFF.

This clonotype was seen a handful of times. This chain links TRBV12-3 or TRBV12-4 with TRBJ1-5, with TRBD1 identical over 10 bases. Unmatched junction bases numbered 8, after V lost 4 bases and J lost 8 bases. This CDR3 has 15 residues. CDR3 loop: CASSSLGTGVKPQHF. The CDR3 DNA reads TGTGCCAGCAGTTCCCTAGGGACAGGGGTTAAGCCCCAGCATTTT.